The sequence of this T cell receptor (beta chain) was determined in a study of cytomegalovirus exposure and HLA in healthy donors. Primers included in the PCR were 60 Vbeta and 13 Jbeta primers. Here immunoSEQ multiplex PCR was the method, and the copy in TCRdb shows in-frame clones only, minus some. The repertoire includes around 86,000 clones, about 75% of them detected once, and roughly 5.5% sits in the top ten. The germline V gene has CDR1 SGHVS and CDR2 FNYEAQ. The CDR3 has 15 residues. With V trimmed by 5 bases and J by 5 bases, 9 bases remained unmatched. Broader study findings: Despite most TCR sequences being rare, some public TCRs occurred in many donors. In vitro testing confirmed three CMV-associated chains as specific for CMV antigens. Researchers catalogued about 150 TCR beta chains as cytomegalovirus-associated. Productive status was seen about 90% or about 30% of the time for most TCR beta V segments in an earlier analysis.

The count of this clone is one. The antigen is unknown. The sample was PBMCs. This receptor was taken from a female donor in good health and CMV-seronegative. The chain links TRBV7-6 to TRBJ1-2, with 9 positions matching TRBD1. The CDR3 reads CASSQDPGQGYGYTF. Here the CDR3 DNA reads TGTGCCAGCAGCCAAGACCCGGGACAGGGTTATGGCTACACCTTC.